The T cell receptor beta chain under discussion was sequenced for a study of T cells in localized non-small cell lung cancer (TCRdb year 2020). Regarding the study in general: The study examined T cell repertoires in roughly 240 patients with early-stage NSCLC and compared tumors with uninvolved tumor-adjacent lungs. The mean age of the NSCLC patients was about 62 years, with about 120 men and 95 to 110 women. The cohort comprised 236 treatment-naïve NSCLC patients with resected, localized lung tumors. General study outcomes and caveats: Because multi-region tumor sequencing was not done, intratumor heterogeneity could not be ruled out. Uninvolved tumor-adjacent lung showed the highest T cell clonality, higher than tumor, which suggests more focused antigenic responses in the uninvolved tumor-adjacent lung. Of the top 100 tumor clones, a median of roughly 60 were detected in paired uninvolved adjacent lung; 28 were also among that lung's top 100. Longer overall survival was associated with higher T cell density in blood, whereas shorter survival was associated with higher clonality in adjacent lung. Because the study design was exploratory, TCR variables were selected using unadjusted p-values without false-discovery rate correction.

At diagnosis, peripheral blood, uninvolved tumor-adjacent lung and tumor were collected and were preserved as a mix of fresh-frozen and FFPE material. Blood samples were analyzed as peripheral blood mononuclear cells for TCR repertoire profiling. Based on the germline V gene, the CDR1 and CDR2 sequences are ENHRY and SYGVKD. Counted from cysteine to phenylalanine, this CDR3 has 16 amino acids. Solely the CDR3 DNA is kept, with 48 bases framed from the first base. For this chain, trimming is 8 bases at the V end and 9 bases at the J end, and the number of junction bases without a gene match is 10. TCR beta CDR3 regions were sequenced from DNA using the immunoSEQ Assay. As for how the authors treated the data: To compute T cell density, TCR beta template counts were normalized to usable DNA, which was estimated by amplifying housekeeping genes. The preseqR package was used to estimate richness by extrapolating to 400,000 templates for PBMC samples and to 120,000 templates for tissue samples. Clonality was taken to be one minus Pielou's evenness. Tissue-enriched TCRs were identified through differential abundance testing performed on productive amino-acid clonotypes, with a minimum total count of 5 and an alpha of 0.1. The Jaccard Index and the Morisita Overlap Index were used to quantify repertoire overlap between compartments. GLIPH grouped TCR beta CDR3s together with public tetramer-defined viral CDR3s, and a viral motif had to include at least three viral sequences and show V-gene enrichment. TCRdb took this table from immuneACCESS and kept in-frame rearrangements with V and J called. Such tables lack part of the clones; where checked against another copy, unresolved V genes explain under half of the gap, and the rest is unexplained. That table furnishes V, J and clone size, whereas the DNA furnished D and trimming. This sample is represented by 12,000 to 15,000 clones; over 85% of them were singletons. The ten largest clones represent around 2.5% of the sample.

For this clone: Its antigen remains undetermined. Base qualities are not provided; no much larger clone lies one nucleotide away.

The material was peripheral blood mononuclear cells, obtained before any cancer treatment. This TCR derives from a man aged 40 to 75 with stage III lung adenocarcinoma. Here the chain combines TRBV10-3 and TRBJ2-1, with 16 junctional bases fitting TRBD2. Here is the DNA: TGTGCCATCGGACAGGGACTAGCGGGAGGGCCGTCTGAGCAGTTCTTC. Its translation reads: CAIGQGLAGGPSEQFF.